The 24 T cell receptor beta chains presented below share a single source sample, sequenced in a study of persistence of HIV-infected CD4 T cells. What these receptors recognize is not known. An overlapping HIV-1 Gag peptide pool stimulated these cells at approximately 0.91 ug/peptide/mL. Responding CD4+ T cells were sorted by upregulation of both CD40 ligand and CD69. This was the immunoSEQ version 4 assay in survey mode. Method: immunoSEQ multiplex PCR; TCRdb's copy keeps in-frame clones and lacks some. The sample shows tens of thousands of clones, 70% of them seen only once. This specimen consisted of CD4+ T cells sorted from PBMCs after roughly 17-hour stimulation, obtained from a patient who received antiretroviral therapy. The source of these receptors is an adult man with HIV who was CMV-seropositive.

The chain uses TRBV7-9 and TRBJ2-7; tentative D call: TRBD2 (5 bases). CDR3 length: 12 residues. V lost 4 bases to trimming and J lost 4 bases, with 8 bases between them. CDR1 is SEHNR and CDR2 is FQNEAQ in the germline V gene (reference sequence). The CDR3 loop reads CASSYPGYEQYF. CDR3 DNA sequence: TGTGCCAGCAGCTATCCGGGATACGAGCAGTACTTC. The full variable domain, with the rest looked up from reference TRBV7-9 and TRBJ2-7, is DTGVSQNPRHKITKRGQNVTFRCDPISEHNRLYWYRQTLGQGPEFLTYFQNEAQLEKSRLLSDRFSAERPKGSFSTLEIQRTEQGDSAMYLCASSYPGYEQYFGPGTRLTVT.

The rearrangement uses TRBV27 and TRBJ2-1; a weak D match, TRBD2 (5 bases). The germline gives CDR1 MNHEY, CDR2 SMNVEV (reference sequence). The CDR3 consists of 13 residues. V lost 9 bases and J lost 8, with 17 bases in between. CDR3 nucleotide sequence: TGTGCCAGTAGGACCTCGGGGAAGGATGAGCAGTTCTTC. It yields the protein CASRTSGKDEQFF.

This clone has just one count. The V call is TRBV7-8, the J call TRBJ2-3; 12 nucleotides align to TRBD1. Germline V gene data show CDR1 as SGHVS and CDR2 as FQNEAQ. This CDR3 contains 18 residues. V lost 5 bases, J lost 8 bases, and 17 bases stayed unmatched. CDR3 loop: CASSPVPQGQGAKGTQYF. DNA for the CDR3: TGTGCCAGCAGCCCCGTTCCCCAGGGACAGGGGGCGAAGGGTACGCAGTATTTT.

This clone has more than one count but fewer than ten. This chain links TRBV28 with TRBJ2-2; D may be TRBD2 (6 bases). CDR3 length equals 14 residues. CDR1 and CDR2 from the germline V gene are MDHEN and SYDVKM. V was cut by 6 bases and J by 3 bases, with 11 bases left in between. This CDR3 is CASSPGTHTGELFF. The CDR3 nucleotides read TGTGCCAGCAGCCCCGGGACTCACACCGGGGAGCTGTTTTTT.

The chain has TRBV5-1 and TRBJ2-2, with D maybe TRBD1 (6 bases). V was shortened by 0 bases and J by 7 bases, with 10 bases between the two germline ends. CDR1 and CDR2 (germline): SGHRS, YFSETQ. CDR3 length: 14 residues. Written as DNA, the CDR3 is TGCGCCAGCAGCTTGGTGGGGGACAACGGGGAGCTGTTTTTT. Its translation: CASSLVGDNGELFF.

The V and J genes are TRBV6-5 and TRBJ1-4; 7 bases are shared with TRBD1. V lost 4 bases and J lost 4; bases outside the gene matches: 6. Looked up from germline, CDR1 is MNHEY and CDR2 is SVGAGI. This CDR3 has 15 residues. The CDR3 coding sequence is TGTGCCAGCAGTTCGGGACAGAGTTTTAATGAAAAACTGTTTTTT. It translates to CASSSGQSFNEKLFF.

This clone has only a few counts. The genes are TRBV6-5 and TRBJ2-2; D is perhaps TRBD1 (6 bases). Germline V gene lookup returns CDR1 MNHEY and CDR2 SVGAGI. V was shortened by 8 bases and J by 3 bases, with 16 bases between the two germline ends. The CDR3 runs 15 residues. CDR3 DNA: TGTGCCAGCGGTCCGCCAGGGGTGGACACCGGGGAGCTGTTTTTT. Translating it yields CASGPPGVDTGELFF.

This chain joins TRBV3-1 (or the pseudogene TRBV3-2) and TRBJ1-5; TRBD1 aligns across 8 bases. Germline V gene sequence: CDR1 LGHDT, CDR2 YNNKEL (reference sequence). CDR3 length: 15 residues. V lost 5 bases to trimming and J lost 2 bases; unmatched junction nucleotides: 5. CDR3 residues: CASSSTGAGNQPQHF. In DNA, the CDR3 is TGTGCCAGCAGCTCGACAGGGGCTGGCAATCAGCCCCAGCATTTT.

The sample holds one count of this clone. V is TRBV5-1 and J is TRBJ1-1; D is uncertain. Germline CDR1 SGHRS, CDR2 YFSETQ. This CDR3 region has 14 residues. V lost 1 base, J lost 1 base, and 8 bases lay in between. The CDR3, as DNA: TGCGCCAGCAGCTTGCTGGGTCCGAACACTGAAGCTTTCTTT. Its translation: CASSLLGPNTEAFF.

This chain joins TRBV6-1 and TRBJ2-7; D is unclear. The CDR3 spans 14 residues. Germline V lookup: CDR1 MNHNS, CDR2 SASEGT. Trimming removed 2 bases from V and 0 bases from J, with 8 bases in between. The CDR3 DNA sequence: TGTGCCAGCAGTGAAAAGGTGACCTCCTACGAGCAGTACTTC. It translates to CASSEKVTSYEQYF.

V usage is TRBV28 and J usage is TRBJ1-1, with 8 nucleotides matching TRBD1. This CDR3 has 16 amino acids. J lost 0 bases, V lost 10 bases, and 13 bases had no gene match. Germline V gene lookup returns CDR1 MDHEN and CDR2 SYDVKM. CDR3 sequence reads: CATSITGQGLNTEAFF. CDR3 in DNA: TGTGCCACTTCGATCACCGGACAGGGACTGAACACTGAAGCTTTCTTT.

This clone appeared a few times. This rearrangement joins TRBV29-1 to TRBJ1-1; D unclear. The CDR3 has 14 residues. Germline CDR1 is SQVTM and CDR2 is ANQGSEA. With 6 bases removed from V and 0 bases from J, the gap between germline ends came to 14 bases. The chain's CDR3 is CSVLTDYMNTEAFF. The CDR3 DNA reads TGCAGCGTCCTCACGGACTATATGAACACTGAAGCTTTCTTT.

The chain uses TRBV27 and TRBJ2-7; D may be TRBD2 (6 bases). V lost 8 bases and J 6 bases, leaving 17 bases between the germline ends. This CDR3 comprises 13 residues. The V gene's germline CDR1 is MNHEY and CDR2 SMNVEV (reference sequence). CDR3 amino acids: CASRGLNAREQYF. The CDR3 coding sequence is TGTGCCAGCCGCGGACTAAACGCGCGCGAGCAGTACTTC.

This clone came up a few times. CDR3 sequence reads: CASRAPVYSNQPQHF. The CDR3 DNA is TGTGCCAGCAGGGCCCCAGTATATAGCAATCAGCCCCAGCATTTT. The V call is TRBV6-1, the J call TRBJ1-5; no firm D call. Germline CDR1 is MNHNS and CDR2 is SASEGT. The CDR3 covers 15 residues. With 6 bases removed from V and 0 bases from J, the gap between germline ends came to 12 bases.

The chain couples TRBV5-1 to TRBJ2-5, with D perhaps matching TRBD2 (7 bases). V lost 5 bases and J lost 4, with 15 bases in between. CDR1 SGHRS and CDR2 YFSETQ come from the germline V gene. The CDR3 spans 14 residues. CDR3 DNA sequence: TGCGCCAGCAGTGGAGGGGGGGTAGGAGAGACCCAGTACTTC. Its protein product is CASSGGGVGETQYF.

CDR3 bases: TGTGCCAGCAGTTTACGGCAGGGGAATAGCAATCAGCCCCAGCATTTT. Its protein product is CASSLRQGNSNQPQHF. The chain carries TRBV27 and TRBJ1-5; D perhaps matches TRBD1 (6 bases). Trimming took off 2 bases at V and 0 bases at J, with 11 bases between the two ends. Looked up from germline, CDR1 is MNHEY and CDR2 is SMNVEV (reference sequence). This CDR3 contains 16 residues.

This clone occurred a few times. The rearrangement links TRBV12-5 to TRBJ2-1, with 11 bases identical to TRBD2. CDR1 is LGHNT and CDR2 is FRNRAP in the germline V gene. This CDR3 comprises 22 residues. With 0 bases clipped from V and 5 bases from J, the junction kept 21 bases outside the gene matches. CDR3 residues: CASGLVLAGVSFFDLSNNEQFF. The CDR3 DNA is TGTGCTAGTGGTTTGGTACTAGCGGGGGTCTCCTTTTTTGACCTCTCTAACAATGAGCAGTTCTTC. The full variable domain, rest sourced from reference TRBV12-5 and TRBJ2-1, is DARVTQTPRHKVTEMGQEVTMRCQPILGHNTVFWYRQTMMQGLELLAYFRNRAPLDDSGMPKDRFSAEMPDATLATLKIQPSEPRDSAVYFCASGLVLAGVSFFDLSNNEQFFGPGTRLTVL.

V usage is TRBV28 and J usage is TRBJ1-2, with 8 bases aligning to TRBD1. The CDR3 runs to 14 residues. Germline assignment: CDR1 MDHEN and CDR2 SYDVKM. V lost 6 bases, J lost 9 bases, and 12 bases stayed unmatched. The DNA of the CDR3 is TGTGCCAGCAGCTCCGGACAGGGAATGTTGAGCTACACCTTC. Protein: CASSSGQGMLSYTF.

This rearrangement joins TRBV27 to TRBJ2-7; 7 bases agree with TRBD1. J lost 3 bases, V lost 6 bases, and 5 bases had no gene match. Per the germline V gene, CDR1 is MNHEY and CDR2 is SMNVEV (reference sequence). CDR3 length: 13 residues. In DNA, the CDR3 is TGTGCCAGCAGCCGGGACAGTAACTACGAGCAGTACTTC. Protein product: CASSRDSNYEQYF.

The chain links TRBV18 to TRBJ1-1, with unresolved D. V was cut by 3 bases and J by 0 bases, with 8 bases left in between. Germline V CDR1 and CDR2: KGHSH, LQKENI. The CDR3 runs to 14 residues. The CDR3 loop reads CASSPQGMNTEAFF. DNA for the CDR3: TGTGCCAGCTCACCCCAAGGGATGAACACTGAAGCTTTCTTT.

This chain joins TRBV18 and TRBJ2-7; a possible D gene is TRBD2 (5 bases). Germline V gene sequence: CDR1 KGHSH, CDR2 LQKENI. V was clipped by 0 bases and J by 2 bases, with 14 bases between them. The CDR3 sequence is 16 residues long. The CDR3 DNA is TGTGCCAGCTCACCACCGGCGAGGGCAGGTACCTACGAGCAGTACTTC. As protein: CASSPPARAGTYEQYF. The complete variable domain, with remaining parts taken from reference TRBV18 and TRBJ2-7, reads NAGVMQNPRHLVRRRGQEARLRCSPMKGHSHVYWYRQLPEEGLKFMVYLQKENIIDESGMPKERFSAEFPKEGPSILRIQQVVRGDSAAYFCASSPPARAGTYEQYFGPGTRLTVT.

In its sample, this clone was seen a few times. V usage is TRBV9 and J usage is TRBJ2-7; 11 nucleotides agree with TRBD2. CDR3 size: 17 residues. V was pared by 0 bases and J by 1 base, with 6 bases of the junction left unmatched. The germline V gene encodes CDR1 SGDLS and CDR2 YYNGEE. The CDR3 reads CASSVGLAGSLSYEQYF. The CDR3 nucleotides are TGTGCCAGCAGCGTAGGACTAGCGGGGTCCTTATCCTACGAGCAGTACTTC.

This clone was observed a few times. V usage is TRBV9 and J usage is TRBJ1-1, with TRBD1 as a possible D gene (6 bases). V was clipped by 0 bases and J by 0 bases, with 15 bases between them. The CDR3 has 17 residues. Germline V gives CDR1 SGDLS, CDR2 YYNGEE. This chain's CDR3 is CASSVGRAGAMNTEAFF. DNA for the CDR3: TGTGCCAGCAGCGTAGGAAGGGCAGGGGCTATGAACACTGAAGCTTTCTTT.

The rearrangement joins TRBV7-2 to TRBJ1-1, with D tentatively TRBD1 (5 bases). The CDR3 totals 12 residues. CDR1 and CDR2 from the germline V gene are SGHTA and FQGNSA. Trimming cost V 1 base and J 10 bases, with 10 bases left between them. The CDR3 protein is CASSLELGGAFF. The CDR3 coding sequence is TGTGCCAGCAGCTTAGAATTGGGGGGAGCTTTCTTT.